One and the same sample provided the 3 T cell receptor beta chains below, sequenced in a study of blood T cell dynamics during melanoma immunotherapy. Time point specified: pre-treatment baseline. TCRdb's copy holds only in-frame clones and misses some; the assay was immunoSEQ multiplex PCR. The table records approximately 25,000 clones, about 83% of them present only once. The specimen comprised blood, sampled from a patient treated with checkpoint blockade. These receptors all stem from a human donor with melanoma.

The chain employs TRBV6-4 and TRBJ2-1, with 11 nucleotides matching TRBD2. Germline V gene sequence: CDR1 MRHNA, CDR2 SNTAGT. The trim removed 3 bases at V and 9 bases at J, leaving 4 bases unmatched. The CDR3 runs to 14 residues. CDR3 amino acids: CASSELAGVIEQFF. CDR3 DNA sequence: TGTGCCAGCAGTGAACTAGCGGGAGTTATTGAGCAGTTCTTC.

The rearrangement links TRBV10-3 to TRBJ1-4, with D tentatively TRBD1 (5 bases). V was shortened by 10 bases and J by 3 bases, with 15 bases between the two germline ends. The germline V gene encodes CDR1 ENHRY and CDR2 SYGVKD. The CDR3 has 14 amino acids. CDR3 DNA sequence: TGTGCCACCCAGGGTGGTCTGGCTAATGAAAAACTGTTTTTT. This codes for CATQGGLANEKLFF.

The chain has TRBV2 and TRBJ2-5; D ambiguous. Between the trimmed V and J ends, which lost 5 bases and 2 bases, there was a span of 12 bases. The CDR3 is 14 amino acids. Per the germline V gene, CDR1 is SNHLY and CDR2 is FYNNEI. This chain's CDR3 is CASSPTGRQETQYF. CDR3 nucleotide sequence: TGTGCCAGCAGTCCCACCGGACGGCAAGAGACCCAGTACTTC.